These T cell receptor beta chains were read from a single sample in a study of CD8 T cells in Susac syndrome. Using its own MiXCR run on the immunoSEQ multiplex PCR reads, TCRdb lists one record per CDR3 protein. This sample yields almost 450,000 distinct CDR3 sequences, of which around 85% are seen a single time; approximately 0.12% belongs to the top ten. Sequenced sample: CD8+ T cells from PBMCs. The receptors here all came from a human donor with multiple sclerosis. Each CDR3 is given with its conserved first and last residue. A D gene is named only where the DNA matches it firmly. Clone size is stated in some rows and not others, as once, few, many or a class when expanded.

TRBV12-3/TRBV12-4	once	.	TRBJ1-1	TGTGCCAGCAGTTTCCAGTATCAGGTCACTGAAGCTTTCTTT	CASSFQYQVTEAFF
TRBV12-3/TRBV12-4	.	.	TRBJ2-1	TGTGCCAGCAGATTCGGGTCGGTGGACAATGAGCAGTTCTTC	CASRFGSVDNEQFF
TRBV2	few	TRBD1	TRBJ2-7	TGTGCCAGGTCGACAGGGGAAGGCGGGCAGTACTTC	CARSTGEGGQYF
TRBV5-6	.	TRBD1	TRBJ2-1	TGTGCCAGCAGATTAACCGGGACAGAGAAATACAATGAGCAGTTCTTC	CASRLTGTEKYNEQFF
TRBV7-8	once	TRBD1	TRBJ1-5	TGTGCCAGCAGCCTACTGGCCCAGGGGGGGAATCAGCCCCAGCATTTT	CASSLLAQGGNQPQHF
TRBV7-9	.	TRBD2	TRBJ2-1	TGTGCCAGCAGCTTTATAGGACTAGATCATCCTGAGCAGTTCTTC	CASSFIGLDHPEQFF
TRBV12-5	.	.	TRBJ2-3	TGTGCTAGTGGTTTCCCCCAGTGGGCTCCAGATACGCAGTATTTT	CASGFPQWAPDTQYF
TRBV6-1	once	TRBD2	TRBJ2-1	TGTGCCAGCAGTGCTAGCGGGGGTTCTGTGGATGAGCAGTTCTTC	CASSASGGSVDEQFF
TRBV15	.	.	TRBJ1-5	TGTGCCACCAGCAGAGATCGGCCAGGGGACACGAATCAGCCCCAGCATTTT	CATSRDRPGDTNQPQHF
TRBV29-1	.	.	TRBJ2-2	TGCAGCGTTGAATCGGGAGAGTCTCTGGGTAACACCGGGGAGCTGTTTTTT	CSVESGESLGNTGELFF
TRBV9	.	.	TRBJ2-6	TGTGCCAGCAGTGCTCGACAGGGACTTGGGGCCAACGTCCTGACTTTC	CASSARQGLGANVLTF
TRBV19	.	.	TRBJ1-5	TGTGCCAGTACCCCAGACATAGAACAGCCCCAGCATTTT	CASTPDIEQPQHF
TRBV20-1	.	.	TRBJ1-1	TGCAGTGTCTGGGGTGGGCTGAACACTGAAGCTTTCTTT	CSVWGGLNTEAFF
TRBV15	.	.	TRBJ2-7	TGTGCCACCAGCAGAGTTGGAGAAATGTACGAGCAGTACTTC	CATSRVGEMYEQYF
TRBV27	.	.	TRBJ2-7	TGTGCCAGCAGTTTGCGGGGTTTGAGGGAGCAGTACTTC	CASSLRGLREQYF
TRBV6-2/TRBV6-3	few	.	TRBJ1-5	TGTGCCAGCAGCACGGTAGAGAGTCAGCCCCAGCATTTT	CASSTVESQPQHF
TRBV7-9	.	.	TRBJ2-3	TGTGCCAGCAGCTTAAGTCCAGAGCCCCGAGTGAACACAGATACGCAGTATTTT	CASSLSPEPRVNTDTQYF
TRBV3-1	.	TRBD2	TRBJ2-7	TGTGCCAGCAGCCGGAAAGGGACTACGAGCTCTCACGAGCAGTACTTC	CASSRKGTTSSHEQYF
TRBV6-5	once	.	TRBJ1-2	TGTGCCAGCAGTTACTCCTACAGGAAGTTAGCTAACTATGGCTACACCTTC	CASSYSYRKLANYGYTF
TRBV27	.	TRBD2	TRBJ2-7	TGTGCCAGCAGTTTATCTCCGGGACTAGCGGCTTACGAGCAGTACTTC	CASSLSPGLAAYEQYF
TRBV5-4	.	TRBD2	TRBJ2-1	TGTGCCAGCACCCTAGCGGGGGGGTTTAATGAGCAGTTCTTC	CASTLAGGFNEQFF
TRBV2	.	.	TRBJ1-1	TGTGCCAGCAGTGAGATCTCTGAAGCTTTCTTT	CASSEISEAFF
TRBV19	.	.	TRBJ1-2	TGTGCCAGTAATGATGCTAGACCAGACTATGGCTACACCTTC	CASNDARPDYGYTF
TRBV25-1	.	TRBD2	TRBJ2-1	TGTGCCAGCAGTGAATTTAAGCGGGGGGGCTATGAGCAGTTCTTC	CASSEFKRGGYEQFF
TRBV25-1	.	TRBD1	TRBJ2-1	TGTGCCAGCAGCCGACAGGGGGGAAATGAGCAGTTCTTC	CASSRQGGNEQFF
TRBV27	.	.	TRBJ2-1	TGTGCCAGCGGGGCAGGGTTCCATGAGCAGTTCTTC	CASGAGFHEQFF
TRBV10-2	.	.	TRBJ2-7	TGCGCCAGCAGTGAGTCAGGAGAACCAGGGGCCTACGAGCAGTACTTC	CASSESGEPGAYEQYF
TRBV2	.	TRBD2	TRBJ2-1	TGTGCCAGCAGTGAAGCGCTACGTGCTACCGGGACTAGCGGGCCGAATGAGCAGTTCTTC	CASSEALRATGTSGPNEQFF
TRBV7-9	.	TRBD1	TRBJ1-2	TGTGCCAGCAGCCTCACAGGGGTGGGCTATGGCTACACCTTC	CASSLTGVGYGYTF
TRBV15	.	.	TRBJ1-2	TGTGCCACCAGCAACGACAGGATTAACTATGGCTACACCTTC	CATSNDRINYGYTF
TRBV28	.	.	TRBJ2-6	TGTGCCAGCAGCCCCCACAGGGAGTTTGGGGGGGCCAACGTCCTGACTTTC	CASSPHREFGGANVLTF
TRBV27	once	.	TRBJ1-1	TGTGCCAGCAGTTTACTGGGGGGGAAAGAAGCTTTCTTT	CASSLLGGKEAFF
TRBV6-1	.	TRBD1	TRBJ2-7	TGTGCCAGCAGGGAGACGACAGGGGGTTCCTACGAGCAGTACTTC	CASRETTGGSYEQYF
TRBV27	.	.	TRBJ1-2	TGTGCCAGCAGTTTAACGGGGGGAAACTATGGCTACACCTTC	CASSLTGGNYGYTF
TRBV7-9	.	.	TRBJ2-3	TGTGCCAGCAGCTTAGCGTTCGCGGCTAGCGGCACAGATACGCAGTATTTT	CASSLAFAASGTDTQYF
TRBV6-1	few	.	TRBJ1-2	TGTGCCAGCAGTTCTGTAGGGGCGGAAGGCTACACCTTC	CASSSVGAEGYTF
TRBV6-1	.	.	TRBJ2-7	TGTGCCAGCCGAACGCCTTTACTCGCAGACCCCTACGAGCAGTACTTC	CASRTPLLADPYEQYF
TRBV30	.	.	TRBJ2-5	TGTGTCTGGAGTGTACGGGGGAGCCCCCAAGAGACCCAGTACTTC	CVWSVRGSPQETQYF
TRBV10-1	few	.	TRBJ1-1	TGCGCCAGCTCGCCCCATGGGGGGTTGGCGGTTACTGAAGCTTTCTTT	CASSPHGGLAVTEAFF
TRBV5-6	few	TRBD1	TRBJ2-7	TGTGCCAGCAGCGGACAGGGAGAAGGCTACGAGCAGTACTTC	CASSGQGEGYEQYF
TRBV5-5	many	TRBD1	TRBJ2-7	TGTGCCAGCAGTAAGACAGGGCGAACCTACGAGCAGTACTTC	CASSKTGRTYEQYF
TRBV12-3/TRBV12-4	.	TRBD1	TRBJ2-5	TGTGCCAGCAGTCCCTTGGACAGGGGTGTAGTAGAGACCCAGTACTTC	CASSPLDRGVVETQYF
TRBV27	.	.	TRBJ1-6	TGTGCCAGCAGTTTATGGTTCGGGAGGGACACCGAAGAGGATTCACCCCTCCACTTT	CASSLWFGRDTEEDSPLHF
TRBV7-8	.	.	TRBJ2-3	TGTGCCAGCAGCTTAGTGGTGAGCCCAGATACGCAGTATTTT	CASSLVVSPDTQYF
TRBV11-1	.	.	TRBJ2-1	TGTGCCAGCAGCCCCGGAGGGCGCGGTGAGCAGTTCTTC	CASSPGGRGEQFF
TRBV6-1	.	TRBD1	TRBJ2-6	TGTGCCAGCAGTAGTTGGACAGGCTACTCTGGGGCCAACGTCCTGACTTTC	CASSSWTGYSGANVLTF
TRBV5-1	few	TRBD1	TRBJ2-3	TGCGCCAGCAGTAGTGGTACAGGGGGCACAGATACGCAGTATTTT	CASSSGTGGTDTQYF
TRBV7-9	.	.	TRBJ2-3	TGTGCCAGCAGACCCACCCTTGGGCCGGAAGATACGCAGTATTTT	CASRPTLGPEDTQYF
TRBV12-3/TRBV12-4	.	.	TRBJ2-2	TGTGCCAGCAGTTTAATAGAAGGCGGCGGGGAGCTGTTTTTT	CASSLIEGGGELFF
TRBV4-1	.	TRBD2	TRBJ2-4	TGCGCCAGCAGCCAAGAATATCTAGCGGGAGTTATTAGAAGAGCCAAAAACATTCAGTACTTC	CASSQEYLAGVIRRAKNIQYF
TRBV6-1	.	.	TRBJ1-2	TGTGCCAGCAGCGCGGACAACTATGGCTACACCTTC	CASSADNYGYTF
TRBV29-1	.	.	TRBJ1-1	TGCAGCGTACAGGAGATTATAATGAACACTGAAGCTTTCTTT	CSVQEIIMNTEAFF
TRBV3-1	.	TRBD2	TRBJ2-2	TGTGCCAGCAGCCAAGCTGCCCTGGGACATCCGGGACTAGCGGGAACTACCGGGGAGCTGTTTTTT	CASSQAALGHPGLAGTTGELFF
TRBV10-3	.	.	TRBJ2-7	TGTGCCATCAGTGAGTCGAACTTCGGTCCCACGCTCGAGCAGTACTTC	CAISESNFGPTLEQYF
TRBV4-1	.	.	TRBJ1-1	TGCGCCAGCAGCCAAGATAGTATGGCCGCTGAAGCTTTCTTT	CASSQDSMAAEAFF
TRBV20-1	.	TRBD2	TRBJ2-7	TGCAGTGCTAGAGATGTGTCCCCTAGCGGGAGGGCCGTGTACGAGCAGTACTTC	CSARDVSPSGRAVYEQYF
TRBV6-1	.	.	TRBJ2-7	TGTGCCAGCAGTGAACTGAATAGGCCCTCCTACGAGCAGTACTTC	CASSELNRPSYEQYF
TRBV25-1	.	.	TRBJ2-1	TGTGCCAGCAGTGAATATATCGGGGCGACATTGGGGGGATCCTACAATGAGCAGTTCTTC	CASSEYIGATLGGSYNEQFF